The 14 T cell receptor beta chains presented below share a single source sample, sequenced in a study of T cells expressing NK-cell markers. Following a re-call of the 5' RACE reads, TCRdb has one entry per CDR3 protein and lacks DNA. The sample yields about 150,000 distinct CDR3 sequences, of which the top ten take up 37%. Material for sequencing was blood T cells: a sorted CD56 or NKG2C T cell subset, CD4+ or CD8+ T cells, or bulk PBMC T cells (not recorded which). These receptors originate from a woman in her fifties or sixties in good health.

V and J are TRBV11-2 and TRBJ2-2; as DNA is missing, the TRBD1 call by TCRdb cannot be tested. Germline V lookup: CDR1 SGHAT, CDR2 FQNNGV. The CDR3 is 14 residues long. The CDR3 sequence: CASSWEDRGGELFF.

V gene TRBV4-2 combines with J gene TRBJ2-6; the D gene TCRdb calls, TRBD1, cannot be checked with no DNA. Per the germline V gene, CDR1 is LGHNA and CDR2 is YNFKEQ. The CDR3 totals 17 residues. CDR3 residues: CASSQGRLVSGANVLTF.

The chain has TRBV5-1 and TRBJ2-2; the TCRdb call, TRBD1, lacks DNA for checking. In germline, CDR1 is SGHRS, CDR2 YFSETQ. The CDR3 has 16 amino acids. The CDR3 loop is CASLRGQGAPTGELFF.

The chain uses TRBV7-6 and TRBJ2-3. The CDR3 totals 16 residues. Germline CDR1 reads SGHVS; CDR2 reads FNYEAQ. The CDR3 is CASSLEANLLADTQYF.

V gene TRBV7-8 combines with J gene TRBJ2-3; the D call of TRBD2 rests on TCRdb alone, since no DNA is present to check it. Germline assignment: CDR1 SGHVS and CDR2 FQNEAQ. The length of the CDR3 is 16 residues. This CDR3 is CASRGTSGSPSDTQYF.

The chain combines TRBV3-1 with TRBJ2-7. The CDR3 length is 14 residues. CDR1 is LGHDT and CDR2 is YNNKEL in the germline V gene (reference sequence). Here the CDR3 reads CASSQVKKTYEQYF.

V gene TRBV9 combines with J gene TRBJ2-2; without DNA, the TCRdb call of TRBD1 cannot be checked. This CDR3 spans 17 amino acids. The germline CDR1 and CDR2 sequences are SGDLS and YYNGEE. Here the CDR3 reads CASSPLQGGANTGELFF.

V usage is TRBV7-9 and J usage is TRBJ2-1; TCRdb reports TRBD2, a call that lacks DNA to check it against. From germline, CDR1 is SEHNR and CDR2 FQNEAQ (reference sequence). CDR3 length equals 16 residues. CDR3: CASSFTGTRENREQFF.

The rearrangement uses TRBV3-1 and TRBJ2-5; TCRdb gives TRBD1 as the D gene, but with no DNA this cannot be confirmed. Germline V lookup: CDR1 LGHDT, CDR2 YNNKEL (reference sequence). The CDR3 length is 17 residues. CDR3: CASSQSWGQGFQETQYF.

The chain carries TRBV5-1 and TRBJ2-3; the TRBD2 assignment by TCRdb is unverifiable without DNA. CDR3 length: 15 amino acids. Germline assignment: CDR1 SGHRS and CDR2 YFSETQ. The CDR3 loop reads CASSLLSGRTDTQYF.

J is TRBJ2-7 and V is TRBV10-2; lacking DNA, the TRBD1 call made by TCRdb goes unchecked. The length of the CDR3 is 15 residues. Germline loops: CDR1 WSHSY, CDR2 SAAADI. The CDR3 loop reads CASSTGKLVDNEQYF.

This chain links TRBV7-2 with TRBJ2-4; TCRdb gives TRBD1 as the D gene, but with no DNA this cannot be confirmed. CDR3 length: 16 residues. From germline, CDR1 is SGHTA and CDR2 FQGNSA. This CDR3 reads CASIPGAGAAKNIQYF.

V gene TRBV6-6 combines with J gene TRBJ1-2. CDR1 and CDR2 (germline): MNHNY, SVGAGI (reference sequence). The CDR3 runs 11 residues. The CDR3 region is CASGRAYGYTF.

This chain joins TRBV29-1 and TRBJ2-1; lacking DNA, the TRBD1 call made by TCRdb goes unchecked. The CDR3 has 20 amino acids. CDR1 and CDR2 (germline): SQVTM, ANQGSEA. The CDR3 is CSVEGIQTKGDTSSYNEQFF.